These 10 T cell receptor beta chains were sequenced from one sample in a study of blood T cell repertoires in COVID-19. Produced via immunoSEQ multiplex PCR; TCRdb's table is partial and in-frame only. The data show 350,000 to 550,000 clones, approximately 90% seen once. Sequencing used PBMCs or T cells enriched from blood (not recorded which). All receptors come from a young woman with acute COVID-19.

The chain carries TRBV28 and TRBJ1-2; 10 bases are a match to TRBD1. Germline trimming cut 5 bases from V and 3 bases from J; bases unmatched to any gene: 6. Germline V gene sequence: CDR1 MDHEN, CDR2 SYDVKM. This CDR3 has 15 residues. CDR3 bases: TGTGCCAGCAGTAACCCGGGACAGGGGCACTATGGCTACACCTTC. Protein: CASSNPGQGHYGYTF.

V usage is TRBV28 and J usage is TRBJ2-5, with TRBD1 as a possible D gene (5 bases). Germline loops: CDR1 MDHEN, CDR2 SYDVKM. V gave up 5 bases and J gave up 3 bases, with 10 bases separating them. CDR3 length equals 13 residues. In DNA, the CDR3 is TGTGCCAGCAGTCTCGACAGCAAAGAGACCCAGTACTTC. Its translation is CASSLDSKETQYF.

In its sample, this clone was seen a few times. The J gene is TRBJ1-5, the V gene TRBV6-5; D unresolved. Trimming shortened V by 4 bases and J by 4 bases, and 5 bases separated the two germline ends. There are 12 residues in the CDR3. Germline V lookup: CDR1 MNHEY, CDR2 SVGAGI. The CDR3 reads CASSSVNQPQHF. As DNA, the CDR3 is TGTGCCAGCAGTTCGGTTAATCAGCCCCAGCATTTT.

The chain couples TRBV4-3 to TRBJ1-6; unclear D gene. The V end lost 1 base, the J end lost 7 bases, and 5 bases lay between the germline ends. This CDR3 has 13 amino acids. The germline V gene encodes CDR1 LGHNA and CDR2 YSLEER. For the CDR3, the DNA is TGCGCCAGCAGCCAAGCGTTCAATTCACCCCTCCACTTT. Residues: CASSQAFNSPLHF.

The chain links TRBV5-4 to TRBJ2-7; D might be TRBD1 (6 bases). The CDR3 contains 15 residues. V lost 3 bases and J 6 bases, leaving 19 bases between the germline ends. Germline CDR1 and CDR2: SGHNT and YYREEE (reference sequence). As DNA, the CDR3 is TGTGCCAGCAGCTCGCGGACAGTCTCGGGACCCGAGCAGTACTTC. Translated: CASSSRTVSGPEQYF.

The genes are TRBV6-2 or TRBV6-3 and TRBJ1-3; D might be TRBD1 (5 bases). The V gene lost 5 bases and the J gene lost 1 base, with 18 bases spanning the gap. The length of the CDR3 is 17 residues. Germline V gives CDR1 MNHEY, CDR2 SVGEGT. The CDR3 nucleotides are TGTGCCAGCAGTAAAACCAACTTCAGGGTTTCTGGAAACACCATATATTTT. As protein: CASSKTNFRVSGNTIYF.

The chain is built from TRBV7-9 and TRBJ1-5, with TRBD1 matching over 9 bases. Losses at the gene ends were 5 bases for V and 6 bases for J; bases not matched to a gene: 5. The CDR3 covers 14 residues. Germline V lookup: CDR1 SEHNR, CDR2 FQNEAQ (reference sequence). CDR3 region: CASSQTGGSQPQHF. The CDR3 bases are TGTGCCAGCAGCCAAACAGGGGGCTCTCAGCCCCAGCATTTT.

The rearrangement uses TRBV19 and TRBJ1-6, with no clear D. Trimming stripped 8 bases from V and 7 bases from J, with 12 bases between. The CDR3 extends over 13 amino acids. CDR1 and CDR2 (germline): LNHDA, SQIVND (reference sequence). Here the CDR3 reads CASSRQENSPLHF. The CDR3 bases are TGTGCCAGTTCTCGCCAGGAAAATTCACCCCTCCACTTT.

The CDR3 DNA follows: TGTGCCAGCAGCTTCACCGGGACAGGAACAGATACGCAGTATTTT. Amino acid sequence: CASSFTGTGTDTQYF. The chain uses TRBV6-5 and TRBJ2-3; 8 nucleotides agree with TRBD1. V lost 6 bases, J lost 3 bases, and 8 bases stayed unmatched. Per germline, CDR1 MNHEY and CDR2 SVGAGI. The CDR3 has 15 amino acids.

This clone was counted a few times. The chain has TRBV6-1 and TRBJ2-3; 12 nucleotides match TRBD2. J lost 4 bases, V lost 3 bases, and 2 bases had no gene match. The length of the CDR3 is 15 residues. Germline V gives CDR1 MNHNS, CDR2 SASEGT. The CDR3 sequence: CASSETSGGPDTQYF. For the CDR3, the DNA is TGTGCCAGCAGTGAGACTAGCGGGGGTCCAGATACGCAGTATTTT.